This T cell receptor (beta chain) was observed in a study of CD4 and CD8 cells across lung adenocarcinoma regions. From the PCR reads, TCRdb called clonotypes with MiXCR, one entry per CDR3 protein. Of approximately 9,000 distinct CDR3 sequences in the sample, 46% were seen once. V lost 6 bases and J lost 12, with 28 bases in between. Per the germline V gene, CDR1 is MNHEY and CDR2 is SMNVEV (reference sequence). CDR3 length: 16 residues. Localized lung adenocarcinoma, a non-small cell lung cancer, affected the donors. This sequence joins TRBV27 and TRBJ2-3; tentatively, D is TRBD2 (7 bases). This TCR was sampled from a female donor with lung adenocarcinoma. The CD4 and CD8 labels of this study may be unreliable. Source material: CD4+ T cells from the margin of a lung tumor. CDR3 in amino acids: CASSERGGFTKNIQYF. Written as DNA, the CDR3 is TGTGCCAGCAGCGAGAGGGGGGGGTTTACCAAAAACATTCAGTATTTT.